Listed below are T cell receptor beta chains from one sample, sequenced in a study of T cells in Graves' hyperthyroidism and ophthalmopathy. One entry per CDR3 protein results from TCRdb running MiXCR on the multiplex PCR reads. The table records roughly 650,000 distinct CDR3 sequences, 16% of them present only once. Sequenced: blood. These receptors all come from a woman aged 40 to 55 with Graves' ophthalmopathy. The CDR3 runs from the conserved cysteine through the conserved F or W. D genes are given only for firm matches. The size entry is marked missing in some rows and otherwise reads once, few, many or a size class.

d_call | clone_size | j_call | v_call | cdr3_aa | cdr3_nt
TRBD1 | many | TRBJ2-1 | TRBV30 | CAWGGQGSNEQFF | TGTGCCTGGGGGGGACAGGGGAGTAATGAGCAGTTCTTC
TRBD1 | few | TRBJ1-2 | TRBV2 | CASGQGIYGYTF | TGTGCCAGTGGACAGGGGATCTATGGCTACACCTTC
TRBD2 | NA | TRBJ2-7 | TRBV11-1 | CASSSGLAGLEQYF | TGTGCCAGCAGCTCGGGACTAGCGGGGCTAGAGCAGTACTTC
TRBD1 | NA | TRBJ1-5 | TRBV19 | CASTEPLGTGGHQPQHF | TGTGCCAGTACCGAACCCTTAGGGACAGGGGGCCATCAGCCCCAGCATTTT
NA | many | TRBJ1-4 | TRBV30 | CAWSVKGRNEKLFF | TGTGCCTGGAGTGTAAAGGGAAGGAATGAAAAACTGTTTTTT
NA | many | TRBJ1-2 | TRBV6-6 | CASSYDRNYGYTF | TGTGCCAGCAGTTACGACAGGAACTATGGCTACACCTTC
NA | few | TRBJ2-7 | TRBV30 | CAWSVVGHEQYF | TGTGCCTGGAGTGTGGTGGGCCACGAGCAGTACTTC
NA | NA | TRBJ1-1 | TRBV20-1 | CSAGEWNTEAFF | TGCAGTGCTGGGGAATGGAACACTGAAGCTTTCTTT
TRBD1 | many | TRBJ2-5 | TRBV3-1 | CASSQVSRGPQETQYF | TGTGCCAGCAGCCAAGTCTCCAGGGGGCCCCAAGAGACCCAGTACTTC
NA | NA | TRBJ2-2 | TRBV12-3/TRBV12-4 | CADGRGMNTGELFF | TGTGCCGACGGAAGGGGGATGAACACCGGGGAGCTGTTTTTT
TRBD1 | NA | TRBJ2-3 | TRBV12-3/TRBV12-4 | CASSLQGAPVRGTDTQYF | TGTGCCAGCAGTTTGCAGGGGGCTCCGGTCCGGGGCACAGATACGCAGTATTTT
TRBD2 | NA | TRBJ2-5 | TRBV29-1 | CSALVGAGQETQYF | TGCAGCGCCCTTGTGGGAGCGGGACAAGAGACCCAGTACTTC
NA | many | TRBJ2-7 | TRBV28 | CASTPPVREPYEQYF | TGTGCCAGCACCCCACCCGTAAGGGAGCCCTACGAGCAGTACTTC
NA | few | TRBJ1-2 | TRBV4-1 | CASSQASAKDGYGYTF | TGCGCCAGCAGCCAAGCATCAGCCAAGGACGGCTATGGCTACACCTTC
NA | many | TRBJ2-3 | TRBV27 | CASSFGDTTDTQYF | TGTGCCAGCAGTTTTGGGGACACCACAGATACGCAGTATTTT
NA | few | TRBJ1-6 | TRBV20-1 | CSARDLQGIVSPLHF | TGCAGTGCTAGAGATCTGCAGGGTATAGTTTCACCCCTCCACTTT
TRBD2 | NA | TRBJ2-7 | TRBV11-2 | CASSHPAGGPPSEQYF | TGTGCCAGCAGCCATCCTGCGGGGGGGCCGCCCAGCGAGCAGTACTTC
NA | NA | TRBJ2-2 | TRBV20-1 | CSARDVVGELFF | TGCAGTGCTAGGGACGTTGTCGGGGAGCTGTTTTTT
TRBD1 | few | TRBJ1-2 | TRBV7-9 | CASSLARQGTNYGYTF | TGTGCCAGCAGCTTAGCGCGACAGGGAACTAACTATGGCTACACCTTC
TRBD1 | many | TRBJ1-1 | TRBV11-2 | CASSLGDRSPRQTEAFF | TGTGCCAGCAGCTTAGGGGACAGATCGCCCCGTCAGACTGAAGCTTTCTTT
NA | NA | TRBJ1-1 | TRBV10-3 | CAITLKAETEAFF | TGTGCCATCACCCTTAAGGCCGAGACTGAAGCTTTCTTT
TRBD1 | NA | TRBJ1-3 | TRBV20-1 | CSAPGTGSGNTIYF | TGCAGTGCTCCTGGGACAGGCTCTGGAAACACCATATATTTT
TRBD1 | many | TRBJ1-5 | TRBV12-3/TRBV12-4 | CASSLGDRDGWDQPQHF | TGTGCCAGCAGCTTAGGAGACAGGGACGGTTGGGATCAGCCCCAGCATTTT
TRBD2 | many | TRBJ2-1 | TRBV2 | CASSDQGLAEYNEQFF | TGTGCCAGCAGCGACCAGGGACTAGCGGAATACAATGAGCAGTTCTTC
NA | few | TRBJ1-1 | TRBV19 | CASIRQGNTEAFF | TGTGCCAGTATTAGGCAGGGGAACACTGAAGCTTTCTTT
NA | many | TRBJ1-1 | TRBV12-3/TRBV12-4 | CASSWSAVNTEAFF | TGTGCCAGCAGTTGGTCTGCGGTGAACACTGAAGCTTTCTTT
TRBD2 | few | TRBJ2-1 | TRBV19 | CASSISREVDEQFF | TGTGCCAGTAGTATAAGCCGGGAGGTGGATGAGCAGTTCTTC
TRBD2 | few | TRBJ2-3 | TRBV7-2 | CASSPGTSGGATDTQYF | TGTGCCAGCAGCCCCGGGACTAGCGGGGGGGCGACAGATACGCAGTATTTT
NA | NA | TRBJ2-2 | TRBV7-9 | CASSLGLVGTGELFF | TGTGCCAGCAGCTTAGGCTTAGTGGGCACCGGGGAGCTGTTTTTT
NA | many | TRBJ2-7 | TRBV6-1 | CASSEDGRGRNEQYF | TGTGCCAGCAGTGAAGATGGCAGGGGTCGTAACGAGCAGTACTTC
TRBD1 | NA | TRBJ1-2 | TRBV20-1 | CSANDRGYGYTF | TGCAGTGCTAACGACAGGGGATATGGCTACACCTTC
TRBD1 | few | TRBJ2-3 | TRBV7-9 | CASSADGTGAPDTQYF | TGTGCCAGCAGCGCAGACGGGACAGGGGCCCCGGATACGCAGTATTTT
NA | many | TRBJ1-6 | TRBV27 | CASSLGRDSPLHF | TGTGCCAGCAGTTTGGGCAGGGATTCACCCCTCCACTTT
NA | few | TRBJ2-4 | TRBV18 | CASSPAGTVAKNIQYF | TGTGCCAGCTCACCGGCCGGTACAGTAGCCAAAAACATTCAGTACTTC
TRBD2 | NA | TRBJ2-7 | TRBV5-1 | CASKAGTSGYEQYF | TGCGCCAGCAAGGCCGGGACTAGCGGTTACGAGCAGTACTTC
TRBD1 | many | TRBJ2-2 | TRBV2 | CASSKSRDREDTGELFF | TGTGCCAGCAGTAAGAGTCGGGACAGGGAGGACACCGGGGAGCTGTTTTTT
TRBD1 | NA | TRBJ2-7 | TRBV27 | CASSFQDRAFEQYF | TGTGCCAGCAGTTTTCAGGACAGGGCCTTCGAGCAGTACTTC
NA | few | TRBJ1-2 | TRBV29-1 | CSVDRDPNYGYTF | TGCAGCGTCGACCGGGACCCGAACTATGGCTACACCTTC
TRBD2 | NA | TRBJ2-3 | TRBV20-1 | CSATKPGTSGWLTDTQYF | TGCAGTGCTACAAAGCCCGGGACTAGCGGGTGGCTCACAGATACGCAGTATTTT
TRBD2 | many | TRBJ2-3 | TRBV20-1 | CSARAGLAGGPRRGPADTQYF | TGCAGTGCTAGAGCTGGACTAGCGGGAGGGCCTCGGAGGGGACCGGCAGATACGCAGTATTTT
NA | NA | TRBJ2-1 | TRBV20-1 | CSARGLEPRGSGRNEQFF | TGCAGTGCTAGGGGACTCGAACCTAGGGGGTCGGGTCGTAATGAGCAGTTCTTC
NA | NA | TRBJ1-2 | TRBV10-3 | CAISEETNYGYTF | TGTGCCATCAGTGAGGAAACGAACTATGGCTACACCTTC
TRBD1 | NA | TRBJ1-2 | TRBV7-2 | CASRHTTQQGANYGYTF | TGTGCCAGCCGGCATACAACCCAACAGGGGGCCAACTATGGCTACACCTTC
NA | few | TRBJ2-2 | TRBV7-3 | CASRGGDRRLVGELFF | TGTGCCAGCAGGGGTGGAGACAGGCGACTCGTCGGGGAGCTGTTTTTT
NA | few | TRBJ1-1 | TRBV30 | CAWSIQTVRTEAFF | TGTGCCTGGAGTATCCAGACTGTGCGGACTGAAGCTTTCTTT
NA | many | TRBJ2-2 | TRBV2 | CASSLLAVPEGDGELFF | TGTGCCAGCAGTCTTCTAGCGGTCCCAGAGGGGGACGGGGAGCTGTTTTTT
NA | few | TRBJ2-6 | TRBV6-5 | CASGYRARSGANVLTF | TGTGCCAGCGGTTACAGGGCCCGCTCTGGGGCCAACGTCCTGACTTTC
NA | NA | TRBJ2-1 | TRBV7-9 | CASSSTSLSSYNEQFF | TGTGCCAGCAGCTCCACTAGCCTTAGCTCCTACAATGAGCAGTTCTTC
NA | NA | TRBJ2-1 | TRBV19 | CASSVGQSNEQFF | TGTGCCAGTAGTGTGGGACAATCCAATGAGCAGTTCTTC
NA | few | TRBJ2-1 | TRBV7-3 | CASSSQVGGNNEQFF | TGTGCCAGCAGCTCCCAGGTAGGGGGAAACAATGAGCAGTTCTTC
TRBD1 | many | TRBJ2-7 | TRBV20-1 | CSAQGQGATYEQYF | TGCAGTGCCCAGGGACAGGGGGCAACCTACGAGCAGTACTTC
NA | NA | TRBJ1-1 | TRBV7-3 | CASSLGLRAGANTEAFF | NA
NA | NA | TRBJ2-5 | TRBV5-1 | CASSLPATGVIETQYF | TGCGCCAGCAGCTTGCCCGCCACGGGGGTGATAGAGACCCAGTACTTC
NA | NA | TRBJ2-1 | TRBV11-2 | CASSLFTLDEQFF | TGTGCCAGCAGCCTCTTTACCTTAGATGAGCAGTTCTTC
TRBD1 | few | TRBJ1-1 | TRBV5-1 | CASSPFTGGVGEAFF | TGCGCCAGCAGCCCTTTTACAGGGGGGGTCGGTGAAGCTTTCTTT